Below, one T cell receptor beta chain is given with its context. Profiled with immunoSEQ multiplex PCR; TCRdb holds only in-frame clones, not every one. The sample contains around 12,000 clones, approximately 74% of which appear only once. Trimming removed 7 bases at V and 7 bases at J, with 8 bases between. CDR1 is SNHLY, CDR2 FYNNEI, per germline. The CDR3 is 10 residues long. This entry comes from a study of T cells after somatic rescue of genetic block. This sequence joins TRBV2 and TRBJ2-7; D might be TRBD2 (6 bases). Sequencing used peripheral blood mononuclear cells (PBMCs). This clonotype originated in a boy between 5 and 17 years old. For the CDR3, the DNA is TGTGCCAGCATAGGAGGGGAGCAGTACTTC. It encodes CASIGGEQYF.